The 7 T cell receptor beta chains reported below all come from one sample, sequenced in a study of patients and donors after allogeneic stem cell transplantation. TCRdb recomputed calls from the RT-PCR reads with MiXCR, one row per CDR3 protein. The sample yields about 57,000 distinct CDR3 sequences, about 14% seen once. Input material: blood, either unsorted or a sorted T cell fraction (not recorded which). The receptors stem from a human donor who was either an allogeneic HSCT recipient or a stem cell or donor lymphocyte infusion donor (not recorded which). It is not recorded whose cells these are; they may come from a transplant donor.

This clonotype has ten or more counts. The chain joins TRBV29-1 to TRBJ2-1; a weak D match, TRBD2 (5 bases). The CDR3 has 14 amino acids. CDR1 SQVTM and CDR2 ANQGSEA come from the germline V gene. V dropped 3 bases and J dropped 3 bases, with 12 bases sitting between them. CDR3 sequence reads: CSVDEGLSYNEQFF. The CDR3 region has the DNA TGCAGCGTTGATGAGGGCCTGAGCTACAATGAGCAGTTCTTC.

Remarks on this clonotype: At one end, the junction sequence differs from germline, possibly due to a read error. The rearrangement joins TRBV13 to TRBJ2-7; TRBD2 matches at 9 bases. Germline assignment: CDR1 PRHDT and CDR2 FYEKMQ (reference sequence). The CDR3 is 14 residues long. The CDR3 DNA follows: TGTGCCAGCGGCTTAAGACTAGCGGTATACGAGCAGTACTTC. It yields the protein CASGLRLAVYEQYF.

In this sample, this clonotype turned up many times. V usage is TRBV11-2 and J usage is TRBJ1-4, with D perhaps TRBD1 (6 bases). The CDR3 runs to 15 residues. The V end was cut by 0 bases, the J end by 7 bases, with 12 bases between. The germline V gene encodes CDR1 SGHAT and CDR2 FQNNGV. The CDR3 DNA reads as TGTGCCAGCAGCTTAGACAGGGGAGGTTTTGAAAAACTGTTTTTT. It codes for CASSLDRGGFEKLFF.

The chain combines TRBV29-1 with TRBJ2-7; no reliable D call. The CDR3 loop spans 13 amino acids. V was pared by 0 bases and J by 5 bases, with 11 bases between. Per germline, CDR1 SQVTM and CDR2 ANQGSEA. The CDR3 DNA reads TGCAGCGTTGAAGACAGGATCGTGAACGAGCAGTACTTC. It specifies CSVEDRIVNEQYF.

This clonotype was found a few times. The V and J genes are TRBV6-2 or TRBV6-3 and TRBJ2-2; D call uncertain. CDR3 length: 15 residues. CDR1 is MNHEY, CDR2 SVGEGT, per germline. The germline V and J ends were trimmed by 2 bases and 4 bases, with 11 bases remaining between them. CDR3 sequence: CASSYVWGITGELFF. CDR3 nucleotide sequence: TGTGCCAGCAGTTACGTGTGGGGAATCACCGGGGAGCTGTTTTTT.

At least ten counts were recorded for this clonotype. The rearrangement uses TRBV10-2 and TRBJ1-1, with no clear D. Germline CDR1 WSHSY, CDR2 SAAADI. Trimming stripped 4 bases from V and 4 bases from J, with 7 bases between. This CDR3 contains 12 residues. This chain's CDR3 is CASSGPSTEAFF. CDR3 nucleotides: TGCGCCAGCAGTGGCCCATCCACTGAAGCTTTCTTT.

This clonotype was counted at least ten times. The DNA for the CDR3 is TGTGCCAGCAGCCAAGAAAATACACGACTTAATGAAAAACTGTTTTTT. It yields the protein CASSQENTRLNEKLFF. The chain links TRBV4-2 to TRBJ1-4; no clear D gene. This CDR3 is built from 16 residues. CDR1 is LGHNA, CDR2 YNFKEQ, per germline. V gave up 0 bases and J gave up 4 bases, with 12 bases separating them.